These 30 T cell receptor beta chains were all obtained from the same sample, sequenced in a study of Siglec-9 on CD8 T cells in melanoma. Assay used: immunoSEQ multiplex PCR; TCRdb lists only in-frame clones, some missing. The sample gives about 1,400 clones, 63% of which show up once; approximately 15% is in the top ten. Material: Siglec-9+ CD8+ T cells sorted from blood. These TCRs come from a human donor in good health.

The CDR3 sequence is CASSWPEGTSGRAANEQFF. The CDR3, as DNA: TGCGCCAGCAGCTGGCCGGAAGGGACTAGCGGGAGGGCCGCAAATGAGCAGTTCTTC. The chain links TRBV5-1 to TRBJ2-1; 16 bases agree with TRBD2. This CDR3 has 19 amino acids. V shed 3 bases and J 7 bases; nucleotides not matched to a gene: 13. Looked up from germline, CDR1 is SGHRS and CDR2 is YFSETQ.

The chain couples TRBV19 to TRBJ2-6, with 7 positions matching TRBD2. V lost 0 bases and J lost 1; bases outside the gene matches: 0. Germline CDR1 LNHDA, CDR2 SQIVND (reference sequence). This CDR3 spans 16 amino acids. CDR3 loop: CASSIDSGSGANVLTF. The CDR3 coding sequence is TGTGCCAGTAGTATAGATAGCGGGTCTGGGGCCAACGTCCTGACTTTC.

The chain combines TRBV4-2 with TRBJ2-3; 11 nucleotides match TRBD2. Germline CDR1 is LGHNA and CDR2 is YNFKEQ. The V and J ends lost 0 bases and 3 bases, in that order; junction bases with no gene match: 8. The CDR3 consists of 18 residues. CDR3 region: CASSQDGVAGGPTDTQYF. In nucleotides, the CDR3 is TGTGCCAGCAGCCAAGACGGAGTAGCGGGGGGGCCAACAGATACGCAGTATTTT.

The CDR3 DNA reads as TGTGCCAGCAGTGAAGCAGTTACAGGGGAGACTGAAGCTTTCTTT. Its protein product is CASSEAVTGETEAFF. V is TRBV6-1 and J is TRBJ1-1, with TRBD1 matching over 7 bases. CDR3 size: 15 residues. Germline CDR1 and CDR2: MNHNS and SASEGT. Unmatched junction bases numbered 6, after V lost 0 bases and J lost 5 bases.

The CDR3: CASSGWDRNTEAFF. The CDR3, as DNA: TGTGCCAGCAGCGGGTGGGACAGGAACACTGAAGCTTTCTTT. This chain uses TRBV7-2 with TRBJ1-1, with 7 bases lining up with TRBD1. Trimming removed 5 bases from V and 1 base from J; junction bases left unmatched: 4. In germline, CDR1 is SGHTA, CDR2 FQGNSA. This CDR3 contains 14 residues.

J is TRBJ2-1 and V is TRBV6-7; D is unresolved. TRBV6-7 counts as an open reading frame of uncertain function. V gave up 5 bases and J gave up 4 bases, with 12 bases separating them. This CDR3 region has 14 residues. The CDR3 loop reads CASSERGDYNEQFF. The CDR3 DNA reads as TGTGCCAGCAGTGAACGTGGAGATTACAATGAGCAGTTCTTC.

V usage is TRBV4-1 and J usage is TRBJ1-1, with D unclear. Trimming stripped 3 bases from V and 4 bases from J, with 9 bases between. Germline CDR1 is MGHRA and CDR2 is YSYEKL. The CDR3 consists of 13 residues. Here the CDR3 reads CASSQGWGTEAFF. The CDR3 coding sequence is TGCGCCAGCAGCCAGGGGTGGGGCACTGAAGCTTTCTTT.

The chain has TRBV15 and TRBJ1-4; 8 nucleotides align to TRBD1. CDR1 and CDR2 from the germline V gene are LNHNV and YYDKDF (reference sequence). The CDR3 has 16 amino acids. V was clipped by 1 base and J by 4 bases; unmatched bases: 5. The DNA for the CDR3 is TGTGCCACCAGCAGAGGGGTTGGACAGGGTAATGAAAAACTGTTTTTT. As protein: CATSRGVGQGNEKLFF.

This clone is large (0.1 to 1%) by share. The same CDR3 can be traced to other DNA sequences in this sample. The chain has TRBV7-3 and TRBJ1-6; TRBD1 agrees at 9 bases. The V and J ends lost 6 bases and 10 bases, in that order; junction bases with no gene match: 10. The CDR3 extends over 15 amino acids. Germline V CDR1 and CDR2: SGHTA, FQGTGA. CDR3 sequence reads: CASSPTGGQGSPLHF. CDR3 nucleotide sequence: TGTGCCAGCAGTCCAACAGGGGGCCAGGGGTCACCCCTCCACTTT.

The chain has TRBV2 and TRBJ2-7; D remains ambiguous. Germline assignment: CDR1 SNHLY and CDR2 FYNNEI. The V end was cut by 8 bases, the J end by 2 bases, with 13 bases between. This CDR3 has 13 residues. The CDR3 DNA reads TGTGCCAGCTCCGTTTATACTACCTACGAGCAGTACTTC. Its protein product is CASSVYTTYEQYF.

The CDR3 region has the DNA TGTGCCAGCAAAAAATTATATACAGGGGTTGGCTACACCTTC. Translating gives CASKKLYTGVGYTF. V and J are TRBV6-4 and TRBJ1-2, with 7 bases identical to TRBD1. The CDR3 has 14 amino acids. Germline assignment: CDR1 MRHNA and CDR2 SNTAGT. With 7 bases clipped from V and 7 bases from J, the junction kept 12 bases outside the gene matches.

The CDR3 sequence is CASSIKPGTPMLDQPQHF. The CDR3 coding sequence is TGTGCCAGTAGTATCAAGCCCGGGACACCAATGTTGGATCAGCCCCAGCATTTT. The V gene is TRBV19, the J gene TRBJ1-5; the D gene is possibly TRBD1 (6 bases). Deletions cut 3 bases from V and 5 bases from J, with 23 bases between. The germline gives CDR1 LNHDA, CDR2 SQIVND (reference sequence). The CDR3 extends over 18 amino acids.

This rearrangement joins TRBV11-2 to TRBJ2-7, with D possibly matching TRBD2 (5 bases). The CDR3 is made up of 14 amino acids. The germline CDR1 and CDR2 sequences are SGHAT and FQNNGV. V was trimmed by 3 bases and J by 0 bases, leaving 9 bases between them. CDR3 loop: CASSFGTSSYEQYF. The CDR3 bases are TGTGCCAGCAGCTTCGGCACTAGCTCCTACGAGCAGTACTTC. The variable domain in full, with the rest retrieved from reference TRBV11-2 and TRBJ2-7, is EAGVAQSPRYKIIEKRQSVAFWCNPISGHATLYWYQQILGQGPKLLIQFQNNGVVDDSQLPKDRFSAERLKGVDSTLKIQPAKLEDSAVYLCASSFGTSSYEQYFGPGTRLTVT.

The chain couples TRBV5-6 to TRBJ1-2, with 7 bases aligning to TRBD1. Per germline, CDR1 SGHDT and CDR2 YYEEEE. CDR3 length equals 14 residues. V lost 4 bases and J lost 4; bases outside the gene matches: 7. The DNA of the CDR3 is TGTGCCAGCAGCGTCGGGACAGCAAGCTATGGCTACACCTTC. This encodes CASSVGTASYGYTF.

The CDR3 loop is CASSQGGGTEAFF. In nucleotides, the CDR3 is TGTGCCAGCAGTCAAGGGGGGGGAACTGAAGCTTTCTTT. The chain uses TRBV28 and TRBJ1-1; a possible D gene is TRBD1 (6 bases). V dropped 5 bases and J dropped 5 bases, with 12 bases sitting between them. The CDR3 length is 13 residues. Per germline, CDR1 MDHEN and CDR2 SYDVKM.

This clone occurred a few times. A read error may be the cause here, since a much bigger clone is one base away. The same CDR3 arises from other DNA sequences in this sample as well. The CDR3 DNA reads TGTGCCAGCAGCTCCGGGACAGGGGGTTATGGCTACACCTTC. Translating gives CASSSGTGGYGYTF. The chain combines TRBV5-6 with TRBJ1-2; 11 bases agree with TRBD1. CDR1 and CDR2 (germline): SGHDT, YYEEEE. Unmatched junction bases numbered 3, after V lost 3 bases and J lost 5 bases. This CDR3 is 14 amino acids long.

V gene TRBV2 combines with J gene TRBJ2-3; 14 bases are a match to TRBD2. Germline V CDR1 and CDR2: SNHLY, FYNNEI. With 5 bases clipped from V and 2 bases from J, the junction kept 9 bases outside the gene matches. This CDR3 spans 18 amino acids. CDR3 nucleotide sequence: TGTGCCAGCAGTTGGGGACTAGCGGGAGTCGGGTACACAGATACGCAGTATTTT. This encodes CASSWGLAGVGYTDTQYF.

V gene TRBV28 combines with J gene TRBJ2-1, with TRBD1 matching 8 bases. V lost 4 bases, J lost 7 bases, and 9 bases stayed unmatched. Looked up from germline, CDR1 is MDHEN and CDR2 is SYDVKM. This CDR3 has 15 residues. The CDR3 coding sequence is TGTGCCAGCAGTTCCATACAGGGGGAGGTAAATGAGCAGTTCTTC. Translated, it gives CASSSIQGEVNEQFF.

The V and J genes are TRBV7-3 and TRBJ2-1, with D perhaps assigned TRBD1 or TRBD2 (5 bases each). In germline, CDR1 is SGHTA, CDR2 FQGTGA. CDR3 length: 15 residues. Trimming cost V 4 bases and J 2 bases, with 12 bases left between them. The CDR3, as DNA: TGTGCCAGCAGCTGGGACCAAGGCCCCTACAATGAGCAGTTCTTC. This gives the protein CASSWDQGPYNEQFF.

The genes are TRBV6-1 and TRBJ2-3, with TRBD2 matching over 7 bases. CDR1 is MNHNS, CDR2 SASEGT, per germline. Germline trimming cut 2 bases from V and 2 bases from J; bases unmatched to any gene: 4. The length of the CDR3 is 15 residues. CDR3 residues: CASSEIAGSTDTQYF. The CDR3 nucleotides read TGTGCCAGCAGTGAAATAGCGGGTTCCACAGATACGCAGTATTTT.

This clone was counted only a few times. This CDR3 is also generated by other DNA sequences in the sample. The chain recombines TRBV6-1 with TRBJ2-3; 12 bases agree with TRBD2. The V segment lost 2 bases and the J segment 4 bases; nucleotides outside the gene matches: 1. In germline, CDR1 is MNHNS, CDR2 SASEGT. This CDR3 comprises 15 residues. CDR3 residues: CASSELAGGPDTQYF. CDR3 DNA: TGTGCCAGCAGTGAACTAGCGGGAGGGCCAGATACGCAGTATTTT.

The chain is built from TRBV4-1 and TRBJ1-5; no reliable D call. Trimming pared 0 bases from V and 0 bases from J, leaving 9 bases between. Germline V gene lookup returns CDR1 MGHRA and CDR2 YSYEKL. CDR3 length: 16 residues. The CDR3: CASSQDKENSNQPQHF. The CDR3 nucleotides are TGCGCCAGCAGCCAAGATAAAGAGAATAGCAATCAGCCCCAGCATTTT.

The chain is built from TRBV6-4 and TRBJ2-3; the D gene is possibly TRBD2 (5 bases). The CDR3 runs 14 residues. Germline V gives CDR1 MRHNA, CDR2 SNTAGT. Trimming shortened V by 3 bases and J by 2 bases, and 9 bases separated the two germline ends. Written as DNA, the CDR3 is TGTGCCAGCAGTGAGGACTCTCACACAGATACGCAGTATTTT. Translated, it gives CASSEDSHTDTQYF.

The chain has TRBV19 and TRBJ2-1, with 9 positions matching TRBD2. The CDR3 runs 16 residues. V shed 3 bases, J shed 7 bases, and the junction held 10 bases outside the gene matches. Germline CDR1 reads LNHDA; CDR2 reads SQIVND (reference sequence). As DNA, the CDR3 is TGTGCCAGTAGTATTGGTCCCGCTAGCGGGGTGAATGAGCAGTTCTTC. The encoded protein is CASSIGPASGVNEQFF.

This clone came up a few times. The chain employs TRBV28 and TRBJ2-2; the D is unclear. Trimming left V 6 bases short and J 3 bases short, with 8 bases between. The germline gives CDR1 MDHEN, CDR2 SYDVKM. The CDR3 spans 13 residues. The CDR3 region has the DNA TGTGCCAGCAGCGAAGGCGACACCGGGGAGCTGTTTTTT. It yields the protein CASSEGDTGELFF. Drawing the rest from reference TRBV28 and TRBJ2-2, the complete variable domain is DVKVTQSSRYLVKRTGEKVFLECVQDMDHENMFWYRQDPGLGLRLIYFSYDVKMKEKGDIPEGYSVSREKKERFSLILESASTNQTSMYLCASSEGDTGELFFGEGSRLTVL.

The V call is TRBV6-7, the J call TRBJ2-2, with 8 bases aligning to TRBD1. TRBV6-7 falls under the ORF class, with uncertain function. With 5 bases clipped from V and 1 base from J, the junction kept 3 bases outside the gene matches. The CDR3 extends over 15 amino acids. In DNA form, the CDR3 reads TGTGCCAGCAGTGACGGGACAGGGAACACCGGGGAGCTGTTTTTT. This sequence encodes CASSDGTGNTGELFF.

CDR3 residues: CASRGMGEETQYF. The CDR3 DNA sequence: TGTGCCAGCAGGGGGATGGGGGAGGAGACCCAGTACTTC. V and J are TRBV28 and TRBJ2-5; D may be TRBD1 or TRBD2 (5 bases each). The CDR3 loop spans 13 amino acids. CDR1 and CDR2 (germline): MDHEN, SYDVKM. V was cut by 6 bases and J by 5 bases, with 13 bases left in between.

J is TRBJ1-1 and V is TRBV7-6; D is unclear. Germline CDR1 is SGHVS and CDR2 is FNYEAQ. The V end lost 2 bases, the J end lost 1 base, and 5 bases lay between the germline ends. This CDR3 spans 13 amino acids. CDR3 nucleotide sequence: TGTGCCAGCAGCTTATTCTGGAACACTGAAGCTTTCTTT. Amino acid sequence: CASSLFWNTEAFF.

The chain employs TRBV28 and TRBJ1-5; D call uncertain. Germline assignment: CDR1 MDHEN and CDR2 SYDVKM. There are 12 residues in the CDR3. The V and J ends lost 6 bases and 4 bases respectively, with 7 bases between them. CDR3 nucleotide sequence: TGTGCCAGCAGATTCTTAAATCAGCCCCAGCATTTT. Translated: CASRFLNQPQHF. Looking up the rest from reference TRBV28 and TRBJ1-5 gives the full variable domain: DVKVTQSSRYLVKRTGEKVFLECVQDMDHENMFWYRQDPGLGLRLIYFSYDVKMKEKGDIPEGYSVSREKKERFSLILESASTNQTSMYLCASRFLNQPQHFGDGTRLSIL.

The CDR3 loop is CASSVTGGPTDTQYF. CDR3 bases: TGTGCCAGCAGTGTCACGGGAGGGCCGACAGATACGCAGTATTTT. The chain couples TRBV6-4 to TRBJ2-3, with TRBD2 matching 8 bases. The CDR3 is made up of 15 amino acids. Germline CDR1 is MRHNA and CDR2 is SNTAGT. V lost 4 bases, J lost 3 bases, and 6 bases stayed unmatched.